One T cell receptor beta chain is described in this entry. Its antigen specificity is not known. One base away there is no much larger clone; base qualities are not given. Whole blood was collected in K2EDTA tubes by collaborating institutions according to the institutions' own protocols. For TCRbeta analysis, collaborator samples were shipped as frozen whole blood, as isolated PBMCs, or as DNA extracted from either sample type. The CDR1 and CDR2 encoded by the germline V gene are SGHTA and FQGTGA. The CDR3 covers 13 residues, taking in both the cysteine and the phenylalanine. Solely the CDR3 DNA is kept, with 39 bases framed from the first base. V and J lose 1 base and 2 bases, and a span of 3 bases separates them. The data stem from a study of blood T cell repertoires in COVID-19 (dated by TCRdb to 2019 to 2021). Context from the whole study: The collaborator samples originated in the United States, Italy and Spain and spanned the acute and convalescent phases of COVID-19. The prospective study material was composed of cDNA or gDNA derived from T cells, B-cell-depleted T cells, or PBMCs. The dataset comprised deeply sampled blood TCRbeta repertoires from subjects exposed to, actively infected with, or recovered from COVID-19. A freely available public database, intended as a resource for researchers studying the immune response to SARS-CoV-2, is where the repertoires were released. Samples came from the ongoing ImmuneRACE study (first 160 participants) plus 1,254 subjects from 6 global collaborators. Nearly every sample came with metadata listing a de-identified subject ID, COVID-19 status, age in years and sex. Where HLA class I and class II types were available, the types were taken from metadata supplied by the sample provider, not from assay-based typing.

The study at large found these results: How much clinical and demographic metadata was included differed by source and by participant, and the metadata was provided uncurated.

TCRbeta CDR3 regions were amplified from genomic DNA by means of the immunoSEQ Assay, a bias-controlled multiplex PCR. Regarding the original processing steps: Within the assay, amplification of reference gene primers was used to estimate how many nucleated cells each sample contained. Sequence reads were collapsed and filtered to measure the absolute abundance of every unique TCRbeta CDR3 rearrangement. For each sample, productive Simpson clonality was calculated as the square root of Simpson's diversity index over productive rearrangements. TCRdb stores this immuneACCESS table with in-frame sequences only. Part of the clones is absent; in the studies checked, under half of the shortfall reflects unresolved V genes, and no reason is known for the rest. D and trimming were read from the DNA, whereas the V and J calls and clone size are those reported in that table. Across this sample there are a few hundred thousand clones, with roughly 85% seen only once. The ten largest clonotypes hold approximately 5.1% of the sample.

Source material: peripheral blood. The chain joins TRBV7-3 to TRBJ2-1; the D gene assignment is ambiguous. The sequence was collected from a man between 50 and 59 years old with active or convalescent COVID-19. The CDR3 amino acid sequence is: CASSLNTYNEQFF. The DNA sequence is as follows: TGTGCCAGCAGCTTAAACACCTACAATGAGCAGTTCTTC.